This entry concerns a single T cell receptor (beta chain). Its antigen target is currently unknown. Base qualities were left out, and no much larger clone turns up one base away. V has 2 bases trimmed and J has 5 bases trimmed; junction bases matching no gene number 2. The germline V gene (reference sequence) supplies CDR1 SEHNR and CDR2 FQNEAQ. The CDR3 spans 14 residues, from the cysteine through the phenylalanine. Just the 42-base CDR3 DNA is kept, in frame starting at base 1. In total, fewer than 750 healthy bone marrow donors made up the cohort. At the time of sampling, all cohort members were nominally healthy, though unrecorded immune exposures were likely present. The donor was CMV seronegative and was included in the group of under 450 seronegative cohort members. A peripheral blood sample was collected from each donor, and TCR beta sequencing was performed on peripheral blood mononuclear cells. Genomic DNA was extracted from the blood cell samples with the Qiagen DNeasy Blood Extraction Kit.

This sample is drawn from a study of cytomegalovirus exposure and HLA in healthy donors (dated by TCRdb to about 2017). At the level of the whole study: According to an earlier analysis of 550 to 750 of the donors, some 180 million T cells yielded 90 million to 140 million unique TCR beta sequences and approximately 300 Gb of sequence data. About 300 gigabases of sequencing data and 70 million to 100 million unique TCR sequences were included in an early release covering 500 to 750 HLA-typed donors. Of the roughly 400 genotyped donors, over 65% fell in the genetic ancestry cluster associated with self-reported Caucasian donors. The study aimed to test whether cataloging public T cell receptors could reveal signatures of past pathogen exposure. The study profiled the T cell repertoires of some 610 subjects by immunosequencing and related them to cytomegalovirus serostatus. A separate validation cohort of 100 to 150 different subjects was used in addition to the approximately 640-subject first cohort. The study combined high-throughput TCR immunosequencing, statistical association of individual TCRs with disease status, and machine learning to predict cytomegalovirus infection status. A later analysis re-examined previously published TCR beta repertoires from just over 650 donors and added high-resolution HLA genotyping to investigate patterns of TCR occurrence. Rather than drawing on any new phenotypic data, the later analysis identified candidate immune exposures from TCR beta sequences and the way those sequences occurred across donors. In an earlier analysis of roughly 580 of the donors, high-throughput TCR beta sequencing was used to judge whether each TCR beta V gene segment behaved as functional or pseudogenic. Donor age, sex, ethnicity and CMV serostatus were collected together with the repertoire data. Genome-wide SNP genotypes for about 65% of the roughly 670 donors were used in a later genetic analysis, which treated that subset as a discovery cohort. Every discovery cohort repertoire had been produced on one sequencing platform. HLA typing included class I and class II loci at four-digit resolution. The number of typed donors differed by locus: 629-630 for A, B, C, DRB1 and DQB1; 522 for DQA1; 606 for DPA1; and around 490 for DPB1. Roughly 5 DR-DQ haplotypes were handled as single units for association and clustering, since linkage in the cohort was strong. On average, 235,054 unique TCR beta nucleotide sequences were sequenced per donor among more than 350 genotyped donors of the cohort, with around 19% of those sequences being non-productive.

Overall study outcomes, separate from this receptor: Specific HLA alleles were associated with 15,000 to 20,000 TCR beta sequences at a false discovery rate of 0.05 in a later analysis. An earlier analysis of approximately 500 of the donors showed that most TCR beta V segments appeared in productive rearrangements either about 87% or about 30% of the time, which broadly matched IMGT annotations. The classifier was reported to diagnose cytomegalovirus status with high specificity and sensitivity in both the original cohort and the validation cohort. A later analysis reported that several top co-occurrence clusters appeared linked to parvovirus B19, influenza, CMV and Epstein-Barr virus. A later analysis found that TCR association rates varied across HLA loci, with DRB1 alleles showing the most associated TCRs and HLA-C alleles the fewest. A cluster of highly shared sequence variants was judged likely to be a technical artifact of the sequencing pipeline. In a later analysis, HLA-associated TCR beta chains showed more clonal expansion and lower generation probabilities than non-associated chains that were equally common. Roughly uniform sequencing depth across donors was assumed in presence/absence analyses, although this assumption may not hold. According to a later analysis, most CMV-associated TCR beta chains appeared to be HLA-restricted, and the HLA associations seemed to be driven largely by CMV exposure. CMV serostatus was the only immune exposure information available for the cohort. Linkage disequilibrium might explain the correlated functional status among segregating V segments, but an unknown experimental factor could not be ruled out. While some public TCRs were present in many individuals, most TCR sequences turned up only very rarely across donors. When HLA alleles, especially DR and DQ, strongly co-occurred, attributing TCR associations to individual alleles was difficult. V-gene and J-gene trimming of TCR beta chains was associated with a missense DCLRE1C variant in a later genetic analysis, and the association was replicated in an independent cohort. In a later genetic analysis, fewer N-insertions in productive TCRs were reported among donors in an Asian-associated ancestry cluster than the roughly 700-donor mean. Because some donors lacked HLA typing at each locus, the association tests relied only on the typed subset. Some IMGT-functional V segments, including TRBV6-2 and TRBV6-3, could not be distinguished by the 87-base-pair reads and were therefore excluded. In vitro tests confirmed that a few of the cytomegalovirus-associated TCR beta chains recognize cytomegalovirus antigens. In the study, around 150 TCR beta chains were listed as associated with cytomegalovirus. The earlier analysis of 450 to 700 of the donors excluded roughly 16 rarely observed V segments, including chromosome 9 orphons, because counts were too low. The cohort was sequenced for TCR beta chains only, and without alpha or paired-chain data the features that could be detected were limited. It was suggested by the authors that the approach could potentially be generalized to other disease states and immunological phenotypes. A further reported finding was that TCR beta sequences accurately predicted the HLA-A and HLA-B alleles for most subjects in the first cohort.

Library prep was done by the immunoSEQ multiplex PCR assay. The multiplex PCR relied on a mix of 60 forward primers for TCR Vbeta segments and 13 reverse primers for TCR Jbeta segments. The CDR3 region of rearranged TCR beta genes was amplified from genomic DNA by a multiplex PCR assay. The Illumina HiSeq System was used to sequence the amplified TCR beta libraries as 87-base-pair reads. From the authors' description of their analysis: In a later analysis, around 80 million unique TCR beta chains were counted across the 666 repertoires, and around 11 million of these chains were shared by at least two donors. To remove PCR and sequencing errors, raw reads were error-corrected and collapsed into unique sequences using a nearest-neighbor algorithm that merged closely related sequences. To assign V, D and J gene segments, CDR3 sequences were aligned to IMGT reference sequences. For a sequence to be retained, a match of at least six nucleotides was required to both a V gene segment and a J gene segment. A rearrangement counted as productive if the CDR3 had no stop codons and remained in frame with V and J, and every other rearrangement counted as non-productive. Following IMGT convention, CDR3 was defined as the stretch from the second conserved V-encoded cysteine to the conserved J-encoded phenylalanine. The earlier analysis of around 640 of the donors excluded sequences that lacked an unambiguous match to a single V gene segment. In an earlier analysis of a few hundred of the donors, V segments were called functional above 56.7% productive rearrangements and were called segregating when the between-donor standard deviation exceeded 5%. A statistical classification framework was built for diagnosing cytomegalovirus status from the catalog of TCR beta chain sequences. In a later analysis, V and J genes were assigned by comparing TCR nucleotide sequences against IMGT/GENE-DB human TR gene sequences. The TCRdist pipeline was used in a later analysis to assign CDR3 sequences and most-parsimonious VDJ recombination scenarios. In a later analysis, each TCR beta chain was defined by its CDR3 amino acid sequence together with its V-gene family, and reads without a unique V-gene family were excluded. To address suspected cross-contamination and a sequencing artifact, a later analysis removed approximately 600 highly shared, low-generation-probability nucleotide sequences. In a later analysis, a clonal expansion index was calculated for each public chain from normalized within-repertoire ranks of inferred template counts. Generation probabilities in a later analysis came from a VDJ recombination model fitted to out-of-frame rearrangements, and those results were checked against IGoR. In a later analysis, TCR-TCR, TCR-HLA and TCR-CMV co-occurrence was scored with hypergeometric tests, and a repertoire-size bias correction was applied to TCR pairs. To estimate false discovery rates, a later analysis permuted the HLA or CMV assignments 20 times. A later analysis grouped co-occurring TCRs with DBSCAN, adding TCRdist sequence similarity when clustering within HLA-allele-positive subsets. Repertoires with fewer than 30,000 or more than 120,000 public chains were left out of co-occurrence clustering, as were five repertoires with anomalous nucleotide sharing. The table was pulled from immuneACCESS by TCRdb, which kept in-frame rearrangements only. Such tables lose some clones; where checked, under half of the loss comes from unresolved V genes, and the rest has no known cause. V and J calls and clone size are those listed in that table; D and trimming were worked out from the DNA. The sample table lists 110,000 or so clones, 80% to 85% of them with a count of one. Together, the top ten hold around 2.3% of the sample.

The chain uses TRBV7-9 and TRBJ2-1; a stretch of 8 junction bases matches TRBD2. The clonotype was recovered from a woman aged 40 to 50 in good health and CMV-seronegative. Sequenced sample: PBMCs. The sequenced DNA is TGTGCCAGCAGCTTAAGCGGGGGAAACAATGAGCAGTTCTTC. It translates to CASSLSGGNNEQFF. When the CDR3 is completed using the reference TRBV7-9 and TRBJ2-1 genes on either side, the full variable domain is DTGVSQNPRHKITKRGQNVTFRCDPISEHNRLYWYRQTLGQGPEFLTYFQNEAQLEKSRLLSDRFSAERPKGSFSTLEIQRTEQGDSAMYLCASSLSGGNNEQFFGPGTRLTVL.